One sample yielded the 25 T cell receptor beta chains listed below, sequenced in a study of identical twins. TCRdb re-called the 5' RACE reads with MiXCR, one entry per CDR3 protein. Counted here are roughly 1,500,000 distinct CDR3 sequences, about 30% occurring once; the ten biggest clones make up over 0.25%. Sequenced material: cord blood. The receptors were gathered from a newborn girl in good health.

The genes are TRBV28 and TRBJ1-4, with D uncertain. This CDR3 spans 16 amino acids. From germline, CDR1 is MDHEN and CDR2 SYDVKM. The V end lost 7 bases, the J end lost 0 bases, and 15 bases lay between the germline ends. In DNA, the CDR3 is TGTGCCAGCACCCCGATGCCTACTGCAACTAATGAAAAACTGTTTTTT. It yields the protein CASTPMPTATNEKLFF.

This clonotype was seen a handful of times. The rearrangement links TRBV12-3 or TRBV12-4 to TRBJ2-1; D possibly uses TRBD1 or TRBD2 (6 bases each). V was cut by 3 bases and J by 2 bases, with 14 bases left in between. The CDR3 covers 16 residues. The CDR3 spells CASSLVGGRTYNEQFF. The CDR3 DNA is TGTGCCAGCAGTTTGGTAGGGGGGAGAACCTACAATGAGCAGTTCTTC.

This clonotype showed up just a few times. CDR3 DNA sequence: TGTGCCAGCACTAACAGCCAAGAGACCCAGTACTTC. It yields the protein CASTNSQETQYF. V usage is TRBV6-1 and J usage is TRBJ2-5, with unresolved D. Germline-derived CDR1 and CDR2 are MNHNS and SASEGT. The ends were cut back, 7 bases at V and 1 base at J, with 7 bases in the middle. The CDR3 contains 12 residues.

This clonotype was seen a handful of times. The V call is TRBV28, the J call TRBJ2-1; D may be TRBD2 (5 bases). The V and J ends lost 1 base and 8 bases respectively, with 12 bases between them. Germline V gene sequence: CDR1 MDHEN, CDR2 SYDVKM. The CDR3 runs 14 residues. The chain's CDR3 is CASSLSASIDEQFF. Here the CDR3 DNA reads TGTGCCAGCAGTTTATCAGCTAGCATCGATGAGCAGTTCTTC.

The chain uses TRBV5-1 and TRBJ2-2; D tentatively reads TRBD1 or TRBD2 (5 bases each). From germline, CDR1 is SGHRS and CDR2 YFSETQ. There are 15 residues in the CDR3. Trimming cost V 5 bases and J 0 bases, with 11 bases left between them. CDR3 DNA sequence: TGCGCCAGCAGGTTCGGGACCCCGAACACCGGGGAGCTGTTTTTT. As protein: CASRFGTPNTGELFF.

The rearrangement joins TRBV5-1 to TRBJ2-3; TRBD1 matches at 10 bases. Losses at the gene ends were 0 bases for V and 6 bases for J; bases not matched to a gene: 7. Germline CDR1 SGHRS, CDR2 YFSETQ. The CDR3 contains 16 residues. This CDR3 reads CASSLAGTGAIDTQYF. The DNA for the CDR3 is TGCGCCAGCAGCTTGGCCGGGACAGGGGCGATCGATACGCAGTATTTT.

V usage is TRBV19 and J usage is TRBJ2-7; possible D gene TRBD2, 6 bases. The J call may be wrong; the DNA end is better matched by TRBJ2-4. CDR3 length: 13 amino acids. Germline lookup yields CDR1 LNHDA and CDR2 SQIVND (reference sequence). The CDR3 reads CASRGGLPVIQYF. In nucleotides, the CDR3 is TGTGCCAGTAGGGGGGGTCTCCCGGTCATTCAGTACTTC.

The V gene is TRBV9, the J gene TRBJ2-3; D unclear. This CDR3 comprises 13 residues. Germline assignment: CDR1 SGDLS and CDR2 YYNGEE. Trimming took 2 bases from V and 2 from J, leaving 6 bases between them. The chain's CDR3 is CASSVILTDTQYF. The CDR3 nucleotides read TGTGCCAGCAGCGTCATCCTCACAGATACGCAGTATTTT.

The chain carries TRBV7-8 and TRBJ2-3, with D maybe TRBD2 (5 bases). CDR3 length equals 15 residues. Germline-derived CDR1 and CDR2 are SGHVS and FQNEAQ. Trimming pared 1 base from V and 4 bases from J, leaving 12 bases between. The CDR3 nucleotides read TGTGCCAGCAGCTTAGGATTGAGGGTACCAGATACGCAGTATTTT. Encoded protein: CASSLGLRVPDTQYF.

To note about this clonotype: At one end the junction does not follow the germline gene, possibly because of a read error. The rearrangement joins TRBV10-3 to TRBJ1-1, with D possibly being TRBD1 (5 bases). Germline values: CDR1 ENHRY, CDR2 SYGVKD. CDR3 length equals 14 residues. CDR3 in DNA: TGTGCCATCAGTGAGTCGCGGGGGGGGACTGAAACTTTCTTT. Translating it yields CAISESRGGTETFF.

This clonotype showed up just a few times. The V and J genes are TRBV12-3 or TRBV12-4 and TRBJ1-1; D uncertain. The V end lost 3 bases, the J end lost 2 bases, and 10 bases lay between the germline ends. The CDR3 is made up of 14 amino acids. The CDR3 nucleotides are TGTGCCAGCAGTTTCGTCCTTCTTAACACTGAAGCTTTCTTT. Translated: CASSFVLLNTEAFF.

The chain recombines TRBV7-9 with TRBJ2-3; 10 bases fit TRBD2. Unmatched junction bases numbered 10, after V lost 5 bases and J lost 2 bases. Per the germline V gene, CDR1 is SEHNR and CDR2 is FQNEAQ (reference sequence). The CDR3 length is 17 residues. The CDR3 is CASSKFKTSGFTDTQYF. In nucleotides, the CDR3 is TGTGCCAGCAGCAAATTCAAGACTAGCGGGTTCACAGATACGCAGTATTTT.

The sample holds a few counts of this clonotype. This chain links TRBV9 with TRBJ2-7, with 10 bases identical to TRBD2. Germline CDR1 reads SGDLS; CDR2 reads YYNGEE. The CDR3 loop spans 16 amino acids. The J segment lost 3 bases and the V segment lost 0 bases, leaving 6 bases of the junction unmatched. The DNA for the CDR3 is TGTGCCAGCAGCGTAGTACCTAGCGGGGGTTTCTACGAGCAGTACTTC. Protein sequence: CASSVVPSGGFYEQYF.

A few counts support this clonotype. V usage is TRBV9 and J usage is TRBJ1-2; 10 nucleotides match TRBD1. J was trimmed by 5 bases and V by 4 bases; bases with no gene match: 8. This CDR3 has 15 residues. Looked up from germline, CDR1 is SGDLS and CDR2 is YYNGEE. This CDR3 reads CASSPGGTGVYGYTF. The CDR3 DNA reads as TGTGCCAGCAGCCCTGGGGGGACAGGGGTTTATGGCTACACCTTC. The full variable domain, in which reference TRBV9 and TRBJ1-2 provide the parts outside the CDR3, is DSGVTQTPKHLITATGQRVTLRCSPRSGDLSVYWYQQSLDQGLQFLIQYYNGEERAKGNILERFSAQQFPDLHSELNLSSLELGDSALYFCASSPGGTGVYGYTFGSGTRLTVV.

The genes are TRBV10-2 and TRBJ1-2; D is unclear. This CDR3 is 15 amino acids long. Trimming took 6 bases from V and 4 from J, leaving 18 bases between them. Germline V gives CDR1 WSHSY, CDR2 SAAADI. The CDR3 DNA is TGCGCCAGCAGCCCAAGACAATTTCTGAGCTATGGCTACACCTTC. Translation: CASSPRQFLSYGYTF.

CDR3 nucleotides: TGTGCCACCAGCAGCTCCTTAGCGCCTACCTACAATGAGCAGTACTTC. It codes for CATSSSLAPTYNEQYF. This sequence joins TRBV15 and TRBJ2-5; a weak D match, TRBD2 (5 bases). The CDR3 is made up of 16 amino acids. Trimming removed 3 bases at V and 11 bases at J, with 25 bases between. CDR1 is LNHNV and CDR2 is YYDKDF in the germline V gene (reference sequence). Together with reference TRBV15 and TRBJ2-5, the CDR3 gives the full variable domain: DAMVIQNPRYQVTQFGKPVTLSCSQTLNHNVMYWYQQKSSQAPKLLFHYYDKDFNNEADTPDNFQSRRPNTSFCFLDIRSPGLGDTAMYLCATSSSLAPTYNEQYFGPGTRLLVL.

The V gene is TRBV6-5, the J gene TRBJ1-2; D unclear. V lost 6 bases and J 5 bases, leaving 16 bases between the germline ends. Germline V gene data show CDR1 as MNHEY and CDR2 as SVGAGI. The CDR3 contains 14 residues. CDR3 in DNA: TGTGCCAGCAGAACCCTGACCCCTAGATATGGCTACACCTTC. Its protein product is CASRTLTPRYGYTF.

Points on this clonotype: At one end, the junction sequence differs from germline, possibly due to a read error. The rearrangement links TRBV5-6 to TRBJ2-3, with 8 bases lining up with TRBD1. The CDR3 covers 16 residues. Germline CDR1 reads SGHDT; CDR2 reads YYEEEE. The DNA of the CDR3 is TGTGTCAGCAGCTTCACGAGACAGGGGCCAACAGATACGCAGTATTTT. Translating it yields CVSSFTRQGPTDTQYF.

This chain connects TRBV20-1 to TRBJ2-2; D not certain. The CDR3 contains 14 residues. The germline V gene encodes CDR1 DFQATT and CDR2 SNEGSKA (reference sequence). The V gene lost 1 base and the J gene lost 1 base, with 7 bases spanning the gap. CDR3 residues: CSARGSLNTGELFF. The CDR3 DNA follows: TGCAGTGCTAGAGGGAGCCTGAACACCGGGGAGCTGTTTTTT.

This clonotype was seen only a few times. This chain joins TRBV6-1 and TRBJ1-2, with 9 positions matching TRBD1. The CDR3 length is 14 residues. In germline, CDR1 is MNHNS, CDR2 SASEGT. With V trimmed by 4 bases and J by 6 bases, 6 bases remained unmatched. The CDR3 region is CASSATGQGNGYTF. Here the CDR3 DNA reads TGTGCCAGCAGTGCTACGGGACAGGGAAATGGCTACACCTTC.

The J gene is TRBJ1-5, the V gene TRBV20-1, with 8 bases aligning to TRBD1. The CDR3 has 17 amino acids. V was pared by 1 base and J by 2 bases, with 10 bases of the junction left unmatched. Germline V gene data show CDR1 as DFQATT and CDR2 as SNEGSKA (reference sequence). In DNA form, the CDR3 reads TGCAGTGCTAGAGGACAGGGGTCCTCGTGGGGCAATCAGCCCCAGCATTTT. Translation gives CSARGQGSSWGNQPQHF.

This clonotype showed up just a few times. J is TRBJ1-1 and V is TRBV3-1, with 10 nucleotides matching TRBD1. V shed 6 bases and J 1 base; nucleotides not matched to a gene: 5. The CDR3 is 15 amino acids. Germline CDR1 LGHDT, CDR2 YNNKEL (reference sequence). Written as DNA, the CDR3 is TGTGCCAGCAGGCTGACAGGGGGCGCGAACACTGAAGCTTTCTTT. This translates into CASRLTGGANTEAFF.

This clonotype has only a few counts. This chain uses TRBV7-2 with TRBJ1-4, with D possibly being TRBD1 (5 bases). CDR3 size: 15 residues. From germline, CDR1 is SGHTA and CDR2 FQGNSA. Trimming removed 3 bases from V and 3 bases from J, with 11 bases in between. The CDR3 DNA sequence: TGTGCCAGCAGCTTCGAGGACACTGCTAATGAAAAACTGTTTTTT. This sequence encodes CASSFEDTANEKLFF. The whole variable domain, filled in from reference TRBV7-2 and TRBJ1-4, reads GAGVSQSPSNKVTEKGKDVELRCDPISGHTALYWYRQSLGQGLEFLIYFQGNSAPDKSGLPSDRFSAERTGGSVSTLTIQRTQQEDSAVYLCASSFEDTANEKLFFGSGTQLSVL.

This clonotype has only a few counts. The chain has TRBV20-1 and TRBJ2-3; the D gene is possibly TRBD2 (6 bases). Germline V gene data show CDR1 as DFQATT and CDR2 as SNEGSKA (reference sequence). This CDR3 region has 15 residues. The germline V and J ends were trimmed by 7 bases and 0 bases, with 17 bases remaining between them. CDR3 loop: CSGTRDSSSTDTQYF. The DNA for the CDR3 is TGCAGTGGAACCCGGGACTCTTCTAGCACAGATACGCAGTATTTT.

The chain links TRBV10-3 to TRBJ1-2, with D maybe TRBD1 (6 bases). Germline loops: CDR1 ENHRY, CDR2 SYGVKD. The CDR3 covers 12 residues. The V end lost 5 bases, the J end lost 8 bases, and 12 bases lay between the germline ends. CDR3 in DNA: TGTGCCATCAGTCCTACAGGGAAGGGCTACACCTTC. Translated: CAISPTGKGYTF.